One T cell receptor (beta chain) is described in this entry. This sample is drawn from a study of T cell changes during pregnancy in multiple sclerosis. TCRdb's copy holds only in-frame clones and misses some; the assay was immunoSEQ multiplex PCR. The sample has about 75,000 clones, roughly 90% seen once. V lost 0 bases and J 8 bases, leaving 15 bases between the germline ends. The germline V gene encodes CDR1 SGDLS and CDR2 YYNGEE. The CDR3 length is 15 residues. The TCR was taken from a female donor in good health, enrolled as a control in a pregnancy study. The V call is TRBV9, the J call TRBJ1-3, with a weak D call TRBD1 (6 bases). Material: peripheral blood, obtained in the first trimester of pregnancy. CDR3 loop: CASSVEAGALDTIYF. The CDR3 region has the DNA TGTGCCAGCAGCGTAGAGGCAGGGGCCTTGGACACCATATATTTT.